The 10 T cell receptor beta chains below were found in one sample sequenced in a study of blood T cell repertoires in COVID-19. The protocol was immunoSEQ multiplex PCR, while the TCRdb copy is restricted to in-frame clones and leaves out a portion. The profile shows more than 250,000 clones, about 86% of them singletons. Sequenced input: peripheral blood. The receptors shown here come from a woman in her fifties or sixties with acute or convalescent COVID-19.

The CDR3 DNA reads as TGTGCCAGCAGCTTAGAGGGGACTAGCGCTGCATACGAGCAGTACTTC. Residues: CASSLEGTSAAYEQYF. The chain links TRBV7-2 to TRBJ2-7; 10 bases align to TRBD2. Germline CDR1 SGHTA, CDR2 FQGNSA. The J segment lost 4 bases and the V segment lost 1 base, leaving 7 bases of the junction unmatched. CDR3 length: 16 amino acids.

The chain couples TRBV27 to TRBJ2-1; 10 nucleotides line up with TRBD2. Germline CDR1 MNHEY, CDR2 SMNVEV (reference sequence). V shed 5 bases, J shed 10 bases, and the junction held 11 bases outside the gene matches. The CDR3 totals 15 residues. CDR3 nucleotides: TGTGCCAGCAGTCTTACTAGCGGGGCGGGGAGGGAGCAGTTCTTC. This encodes CASSLTSGAGREQFF.

V and J are TRBV7-2 and TRBJ2-2; D not resolved. The ends were cut back, 3 bases at V and 9 bases at J, with 8 bases in the middle. This CDR3 is 12 amino acids long. Germline values: CDR1 SGHTA, CDR2 FQGNSA. CDR3 in amino acids: CASSFTGWELFF. CDR3 coding DNA: TGTGCCAGCAGCTTCACGGGTTGGGAGCTGTTTTTT. The full variable domain, completed using reference TRBV7-2 and TRBJ2-2, is GAGVSQSPSNKVTEKGKDVELRCDPISGHTALYWYRQSLGQGLEFLIYFQGNSAPDKSGLPSDRFSAERTGGSVSTLTIQRTQQEDSAVYLCASSFTGWELFFGEGSRLTVL.

The genes are TRBV19 and TRBJ2-3; the match to TRBD2 covers 15 bases. V lost 5 bases, J lost 4 bases, and 4 bases stayed unmatched. The germline CDR1 and CDR2 sequences are LNHDA and SQIVND (reference sequence). This CDR3 is built from 16 residues. This chain's CDR3 is CASSSRTSGRADTQYF. In nucleotides, the CDR3 is TGTGCCAGTAGTTCCCGGACTAGCGGGAGGGCAGATACGCAGTATTTT.

The chain links TRBV11-2 to TRBJ2-7; a possible D gene is TRBD1 (5 bases). The CDR3 contains 12 residues. The germline gives CDR1 SGHAT, CDR2 FQNNGV. Trimming took off 5 bases at V and 3 bases at J, with 8 bases between the two ends. CDR3 in DNA: TGTGCCAGCAGCCACGACAGCTACGAGCAGTACTTC. This gives the protein CASSHDSYEQYF.

The chain links TRBV9 to TRBJ1-1; a possible D gene is TRBD1 (6 bases). CDR3 length: 14 residues. Between the trimmed V and J ends, which lost 0 bases and 3 bases, there was a span of 9 bases. CDR1 is SGDLS, CDR2 YYNGEE, per germline. The CDR3: CASSVGPGDTEAFF. CDR3 nucleotide sequence: TGTGCCAGCAGCGTAGGGCCAGGGGACACTGAAGCTTTCTTT.

The V and J genes are TRBV7-2 and TRBJ1-2; no clear D gene. CDR1 and CDR2 from the germline V gene are SGHTA and FQGNSA. CDR3 size: 14 residues. The V and J ends lost 0 bases and 8 bases respectively, with 13 bases between them. The CDR3 is CASSLAGPYWGYTF. DNA of the CDR3: TGTGCCAGCAGCTTAGCCGGTCCTTACTGGGGCTACACCTTC.

The V and J genes are TRBV5-1 and TRBJ1-2; 9 bases are shared with TRBD1. Germline V gene sequence: CDR1 SGHRS, CDR2 YFSETQ. V lost 4 bases and J lost 3; bases outside the gene matches: 13. This CDR3 region has 17 residues. This chain's CDR3 is CASSPTPGQGWDYGYTF. CDR3 nucleotide sequence: TGCGCCAGCAGCCCGACCCCGGGACAGGGTTGGGACTATGGCTACACCTTC.

This chain uses TRBV5-6 with TRBJ2-1; 9 bases match TRBD2. V was clipped by 4 bases and J by 4 bases; unmatched bases: 9. This CDR3 has 16 amino acids. The germline CDR1 and CDR2 sequences are SGHDT and YYEEEE. CDR3 bases: TGTGCCAGCAGCCTGGAGGTTAGCGGGGGTTACAATGAGCAGTTCTTC. Residues: CASSLEVSGGYNEQFF.

This clone was detected once. The rearrangement joins TRBV12-5 to TRBJ1-5; perhaps TRBD1 as D (6 bases). This CDR3 region has 14 residues. The V end lost 2 bases, the J end lost 7 bases, and 12 bases lay between the germline ends. The germline V gene encodes CDR1 LGHNT and CDR2 FRNRAP. The CDR3: CASGLFGGPQPQHF. As DNA, the CDR3 is TGTGCTAGTGGTTTGTTCGGGGGGCCCCAGCCCCAGCATTTT.